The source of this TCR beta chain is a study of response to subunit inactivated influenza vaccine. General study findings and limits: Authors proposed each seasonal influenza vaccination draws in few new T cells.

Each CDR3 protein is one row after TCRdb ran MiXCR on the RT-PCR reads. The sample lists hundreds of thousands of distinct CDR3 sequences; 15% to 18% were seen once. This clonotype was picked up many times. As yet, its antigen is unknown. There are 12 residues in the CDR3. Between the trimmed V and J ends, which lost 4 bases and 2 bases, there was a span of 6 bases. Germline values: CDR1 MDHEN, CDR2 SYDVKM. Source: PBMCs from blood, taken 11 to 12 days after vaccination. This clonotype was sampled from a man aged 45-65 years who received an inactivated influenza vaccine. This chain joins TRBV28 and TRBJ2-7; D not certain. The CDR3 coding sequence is TGTGCCAGCAGTTCCTTCACCTACGAGCAGTACTTC. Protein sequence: CASSSFTYEQYF.